Each of the 2 T cell receptor beta chains below was sequenced from the same sample in a study of T cell responses to AZD1222 COVID-19 vaccine. Generated by immunoSEQ multiplex PCR, the TCRdb table keeps only in-frame clones and is missing some. The sample has about 89,000 clones, approximately 91% seen once. The specimen was peripheral blood, collected 28 days after the second AZD1222 dose. The receptors were sampled from an adult who received the AZD1222 COVID-19 vaccine.

The chain links TRBV19 to TRBJ2-1; D is ambiguous. The V end lost 2 bases, the J end lost 13 bases, and 15 bases lay between the germline ends. This CDR3 contains 13 residues. Germline-derived CDR1 and CDR2 are LNHDA and SQIVND (reference sequence). The CDR3 nucleotides read TGTGCCAGTAGTATATCGCTAAGGAACCCCCAGTTCTTC. It yields the protein CASSISLRNPQFF.

The gene calls are TRBV7-9 and TRBJ1-3, with unresolved D. V gave up 8 bases and J gave up 6 bases, with 11 bases separating them. CDR1 SEHNR and CDR2 FQNEAQ come from the germline V gene (reference sequence). The CDR3 contains 12 residues. The CDR3 coding sequence is TGTGCCAGCTCTCAAACCGAAAACACCATATATTTT. Its translation is CASSQTENTIYF.